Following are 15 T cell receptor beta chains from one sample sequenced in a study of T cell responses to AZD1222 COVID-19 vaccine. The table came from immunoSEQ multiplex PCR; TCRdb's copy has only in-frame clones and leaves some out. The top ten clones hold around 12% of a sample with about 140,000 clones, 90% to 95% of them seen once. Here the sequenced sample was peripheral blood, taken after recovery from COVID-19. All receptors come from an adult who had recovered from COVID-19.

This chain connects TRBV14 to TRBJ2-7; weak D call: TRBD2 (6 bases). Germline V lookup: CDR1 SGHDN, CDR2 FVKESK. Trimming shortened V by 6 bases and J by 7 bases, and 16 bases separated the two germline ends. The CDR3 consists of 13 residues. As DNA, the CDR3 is TGTGCCAGCAGACCGTACGGGGGTATGGAGCAGTACTTC. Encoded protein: CASRPYGGMEQYF.

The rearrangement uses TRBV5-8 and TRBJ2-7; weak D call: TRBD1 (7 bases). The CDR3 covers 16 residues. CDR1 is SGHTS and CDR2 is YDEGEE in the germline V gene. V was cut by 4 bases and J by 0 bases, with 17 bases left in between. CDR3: CASSALRGESSYEQYF. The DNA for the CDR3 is TGTGCCAGCAGCGCCCTCAGGGGGGAGAGCTCCTACGAGCAGTACTTC.

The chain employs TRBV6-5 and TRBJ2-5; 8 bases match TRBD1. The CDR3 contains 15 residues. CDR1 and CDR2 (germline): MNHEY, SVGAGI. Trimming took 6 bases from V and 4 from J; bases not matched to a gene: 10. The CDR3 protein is CASSPGQGSRETQYF. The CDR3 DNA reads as TGTGCCAGCAGCCCAGGACAGGGAAGTCGAGAGACCCAGTACTTC.

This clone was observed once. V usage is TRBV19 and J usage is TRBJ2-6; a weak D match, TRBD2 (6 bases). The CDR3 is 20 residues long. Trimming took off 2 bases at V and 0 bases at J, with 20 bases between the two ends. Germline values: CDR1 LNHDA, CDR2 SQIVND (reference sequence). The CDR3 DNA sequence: TGTGCCAGTAGTATACGCGGGGCCCTAGCCTCTCTCTCTGGGGCCAACGTCCTGACTTTC. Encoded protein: CASSIRGALASLSGANVLTF.

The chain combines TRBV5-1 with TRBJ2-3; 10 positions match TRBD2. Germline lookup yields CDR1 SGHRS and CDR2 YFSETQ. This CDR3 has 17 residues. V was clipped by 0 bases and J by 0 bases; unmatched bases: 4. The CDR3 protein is CASSLAGTSASTDTQYF. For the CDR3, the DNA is TGCGCCAGCAGCTTGGCTGGGACTAGCGCGAGCACAGATACGCAGTATTTT.

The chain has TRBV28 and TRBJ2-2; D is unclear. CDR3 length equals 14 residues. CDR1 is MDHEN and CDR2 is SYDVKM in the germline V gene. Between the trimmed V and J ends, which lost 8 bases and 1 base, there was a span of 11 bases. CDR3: CASSPAGNTGELFF. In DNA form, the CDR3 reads TGTGCCAGCTCTCCGGCAGGGAACACCGGGGAGCTGTTTTTT.

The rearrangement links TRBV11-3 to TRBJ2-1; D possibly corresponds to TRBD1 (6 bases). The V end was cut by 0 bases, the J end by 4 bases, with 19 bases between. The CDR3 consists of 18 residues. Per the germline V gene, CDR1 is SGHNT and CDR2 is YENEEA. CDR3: CASSLDQRGSPPYNEQFF. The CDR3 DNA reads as TGTGCCAGCAGCTTAGATCAAAGGGGGTCGCCTCCTTACAATGAGCAGTTCTTC. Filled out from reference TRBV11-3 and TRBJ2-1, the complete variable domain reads EAGVVQSPRYKIIEKKQPVAFWCNPISGHNTLYWYLQNLGQGPELLIRYENEEAVDDSQLPKDRFSAERLKGVDSTLKIQPAELGDSAVYLCASSLDQRGSPPYNEQFFGPGTRLTVL.

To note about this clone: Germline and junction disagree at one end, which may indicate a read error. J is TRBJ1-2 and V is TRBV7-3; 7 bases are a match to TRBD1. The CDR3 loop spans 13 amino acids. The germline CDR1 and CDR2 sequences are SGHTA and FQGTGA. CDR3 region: CASGAGTVYGYTF. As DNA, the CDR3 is TGTGCCAGCGGAGCCGGGACAGTATATGGATACACCTTC.

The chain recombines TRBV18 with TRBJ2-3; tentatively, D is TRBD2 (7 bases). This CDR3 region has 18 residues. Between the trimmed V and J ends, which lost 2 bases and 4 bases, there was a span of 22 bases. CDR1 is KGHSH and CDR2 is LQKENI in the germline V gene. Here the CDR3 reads CASSPRPGGPARADTQYF. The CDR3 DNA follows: TGTGCCAGCTCACCAAGACCCGGGGGGCCGGCGAGGGCAGATACGCAGTATTTT. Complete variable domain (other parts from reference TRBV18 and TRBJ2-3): NAGVMQNPRHLVRRRGQEARLRCSPMKGHSHVYWYRQLPEEGLKFMVYLQKENIIDESGMPKERFSAEFPKEGPSILRIQQVVRGDSAAYFCASSPRPGGPARADTQYFGPGTRLTVL.

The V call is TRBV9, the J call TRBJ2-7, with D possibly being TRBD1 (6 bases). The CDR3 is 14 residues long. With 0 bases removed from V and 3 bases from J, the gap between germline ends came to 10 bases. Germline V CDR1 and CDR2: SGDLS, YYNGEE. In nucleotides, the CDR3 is TGTGCCAGCAGCGTAGCTCCACAGGGCTACGAGCAGTACTTC. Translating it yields CASSVAPQGYEQYF.

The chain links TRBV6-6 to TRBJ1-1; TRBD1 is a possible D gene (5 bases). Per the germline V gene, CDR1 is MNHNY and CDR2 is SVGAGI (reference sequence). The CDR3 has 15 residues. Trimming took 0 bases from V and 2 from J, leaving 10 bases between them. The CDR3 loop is CASSYSSRANTEAFF. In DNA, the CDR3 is TGTGCCAGCAGTTACTCGAGCAGGGCCAACACTGAAGCTTTCTTT.

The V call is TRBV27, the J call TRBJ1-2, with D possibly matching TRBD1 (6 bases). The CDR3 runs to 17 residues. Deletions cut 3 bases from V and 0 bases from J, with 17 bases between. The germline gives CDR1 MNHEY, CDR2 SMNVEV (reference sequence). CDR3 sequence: CASSLTGGWDSNYGYTF. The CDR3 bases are TGTGCCAGCAGTTTGACGGGGGGCTGGGATTCTAACTATGGCTACACCTTC.

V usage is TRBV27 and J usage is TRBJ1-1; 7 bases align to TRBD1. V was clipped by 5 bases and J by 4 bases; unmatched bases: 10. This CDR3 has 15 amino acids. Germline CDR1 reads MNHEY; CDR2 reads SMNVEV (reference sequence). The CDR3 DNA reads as TGTGCCAGCAGTCCTCGCAAGGGGGCGCTCACTGAAGCTTTCTTT. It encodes CASSPRKGALTEAFF.

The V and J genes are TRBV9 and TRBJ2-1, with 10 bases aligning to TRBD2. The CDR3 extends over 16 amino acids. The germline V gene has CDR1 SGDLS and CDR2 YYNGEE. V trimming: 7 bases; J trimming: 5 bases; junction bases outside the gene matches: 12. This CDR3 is CASGFSGRGKDNEQFF. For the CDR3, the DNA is TGTGCCAGCGGTTTCAGCGGGAGGGGAAAAGACAATGAGCAGTTCTTC. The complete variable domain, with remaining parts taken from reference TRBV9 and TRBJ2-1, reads DSGVTQTPKHLITATGQRVTLRCSPRSGDLSVYWYQQSLDQGLQFLIQYYNGEERAKGNILERFSAQQFPDLHSELNLSSLELGDSALYFCASGFSGRGKDNEQFFGPGTRLTVL.

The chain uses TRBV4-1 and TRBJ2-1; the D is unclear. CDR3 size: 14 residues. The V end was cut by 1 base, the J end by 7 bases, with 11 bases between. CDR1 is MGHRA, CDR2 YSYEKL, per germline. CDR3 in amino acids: CASSQGFGRNEQFF. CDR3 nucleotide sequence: TGCGCCAGCAGCCAAGGATTCGGCCGAAATGAGCAGTTCTTC.